This T cell receptor beta chain is from a study of blood T cell repertoires in COVID-19 (dated by TCRdb to the early 2020s). As for the study more broadly: Samples covering the acute and convalescent phases of COVID-19 were provided by collaborators in the United States, Italy and Spain. The prospective study material was composed of cDNA or gDNA derived from T cells, B-cell-depleted T cells, or PBMCs. A freely available public database, intended as a resource for researchers studying the immune response to SARS-CoV-2, is where the repertoires were released. Subjects who had been exposed to COVID-19, were actively infected with it, or had recovered from it provided the deeply sampled blood TCRbeta repertoires that made up the dataset. The samples were drawn from two sources: the first 160 participants of the ongoing ImmuneRACE study, and 1,254 subjects contributed by 6 global collaborators. Sample metadata almost always included a de-identified subject ID, COVID-19 status, age in years and sex. Where available, HLA class I and class II types were taken from metadata supplied by the sample provider and were not determined by assay-based typing.

The CDR3 contains 15 residues, cysteine and phenylalanine counted. The only DNA kept is the CDR3, 45 bases in frame from the first base. Looking up the germline V gene yields CDR1 MDHEN and CDR2 SYDVKM. The V and J ends are trimmed by 3 bases and 5 bases, leaving 16 bases between them. Collaborating institutions collected whole blood in K2EDTA tubes following their own protocols. For TCRbeta analysis, collaborators shipped samples as frozen whole blood, isolated PBMCs, or DNA extracted from either of those sample types. The immunoSEQ Assay, a bias-controlled multiplex PCR, was used to amplify TCRbeta CDR3 regions from genomic DNA. The source study handled its data this way. Nucleated cell counts per sample were estimated from amplification of reference gene primers within the assay. Sequence reads were collapsed and filtered to measure the absolute abundance of every unique TCRbeta CDR3 rearrangement. For each sample, productive Simpson clonality was calculated by taking the square root of Simpson's diversity index across productive rearrangements. TCRdb mirrors the immuneACCESS table, restricted to in-frame sequences. Some clones are absent from its copies; in checked studies, under half trace to an unresolved V gene, and the reason for the others is unknown. From that table come the V and J calls and clone size; the DNA was used to work out D and trimming. For this sample there are about 240,000 clones; approximately 80% appear just once. Clones ranked in the top ten supply more than 9.5% of the sample.

On this clone itself: The antigen it recognizes is unknown. No base quality values were provided; no much bigger clone lies one nucleotide off.

The study at large found these results: The amount of clinical and demographic metadata varied by source and participant and was provided uncurated.

The specimen was peripheral blood. The TCR was taken from a woman aged 80 or over with acute or convalescent COVID-19. The rearrangement combines TRBV28 with TRBJ2-5, with the D gene not clear enough to name. The CDR3: CASSLLEAKLETQYF. The nucleotide sequence reads as follows: TGTGCCAGCAGTTTGCTTGAGGCTAAGTTGGAGACCCAGTACTTC.